This section outlines one T cell receptor (beta chain) sequence together with its context. Its target is not known. These data belong to a study of radiotherapy plus CTLA-4 blockade in lung cancer. Study at large: Disease control reached approximately 30%, with objective responses in roughly 17%. General observations from the study: Following radiotherapy plus ipilimumab, tumor-derived TCR clones expanded in the blood. Strongest reported response predictors: early blood clone changes and post-radiation interferon-beta.

The table came from immunoSEQ multiplex PCR; TCRdb's copy has only in-frame clones and leaves some out. Among 62,000 or so clones listed, roughly 85% were seen once. Per the germline V gene, CDR1 is SGHTA and CDR2 is FQGNSA. V dropped 6 bases and J dropped 1 base, with 8 bases sitting between them. The CDR3 consists of 13 residues. Sequencing was performed on peripheral blood, taken from a patient treated with radiotherapy plus ipilimumab. The sequence was obtained from a human donor with non-small cell lung cancer who had a complete response to radiotherapy plus ipilimumab. The V and J genes are TRBV7-2 and TRBJ2-3; D is ambiguous. In DNA, the CDR3 is TGTGCCAGCAGGAACGACGGCACAGATACGCAGTATTTT. Protein sequence: CASRNDGTDTQYF.